A selection of T cell receptor beta chains follows, all from one sample in a study of shared clonotypes between healthy human individuals. TCRdb's copy holds only in-frame clones and misses some; the assay was immunoSEQ multiplex PCR. The sample carries around 500,000 clones, over 65% recorded once. Sequencing used PBMCs. These receptors all come from a woman aged 40-49 years in good health. Some clones in this sample may be carry-over from other donors' samples. CDR3s include the opening cysteine and the closing phenylalanine or tryptophan. The D gene is left open where the match is weak. Not every row has a clone size; where given, it reads once, few, many or a size class.

clone size	V gene	D gene	J gene	CDR3 protein	CDR3 DNA
-	TRBV4-3	-	TRBJ2-3	CASSQHNSDSTDTQYF	TGCGCCAGCAGCCAACACAACAGTGATAGCACAGATACGCAGTATTTT
-	TRBV29-1	TRBD1	TRBJ2-7	CSVGGQGAYEQYF	TGCAGCGTGGGAGGACAGGGGGCCTACGAGCAGTACTTC
-	TRBV11-2	TRBD1	TRBJ1-5	CASSLVVGGSDSNQPQHF	TGTGCCAGCAGCTTAGTTGTAGGGGGCTCCGATAGCAATCAGCCCCAGCATTTT
-	TRBV2	-	TRBJ1-2	CASSEGGGYTF	TGTGCCAGCAGTGAAGGTGGTGGCTACACCTTC
-	TRBV4-1	TRBD2	TRBJ2-7	CASSAGLAGVYEQYF	TGCGCCAGCAGCGCGGGACTAGCGGGAGTATACGAGCAGTACTTC
-	TRBV29-1	-	TRBJ2-1	CSVAGALLPLYSYNEQFF	TGCAGCGTTGCCGGCGCGCTACTACCTCTCTATTCCTACAATGAGCAGTTCTTC
-	TRBV6-6	-	TRBJ1-3	CASSRPGQTGNTIYF	TGTGCCAGCAGTAGACCGGGACAAACTGGAAACACCATATATTTT
-	TRBV11-3	-	TRBJ2-2	CATKSGEDTGELFF	TGTGCCACCAAATCTGGCGAGGACACCGGGGAGCTGTTTTTT
-	TRBV5-1	TRBD2	TRBJ2-5	CASSLTTSGETQYF	TGCGCCAGCAGCTTAACGACTAGCGGGGAGACCCAGTACTTC
-	TRBV25-1	TRBD2	TRBJ2-1	CASSDPASGVQFF	TGTGCCAGCAGTGACCCCGCTAGCGGGGTTCAGTTCTTC
once	TRBV20-1	-	TRBJ2-1	CSARDNNEQFF	TGCAGTGCTAGAGATAACAATGAGCAGTTCTTC
many	TRBV27	-	TRBJ1-4	CASSQRGYATNEKLFF	TGTGCCAGCAGTCAGAGGGGTTACGCAACTAATGAAAAACTGTTTTTT
-	TRBV5-1	-	TRBJ2-1	CASSLASASEQFF	TGCGCCAGCAGCTTGGCCAGCGCTAGTGAGCAGTTCTTC
few	TRBV18	TRBD1	TRBJ2-1	CASSLGTGDEQFF	TGTGCCAGCTCACTTGGGACAGGGGATGAGCAGTTCTTC
-	TRBV28	TRBD2	TRBJ2-3	CASSSGTSGRGGTDTQYF	TGTGCCAGCAGTTCGGGGACTAGCGGGAGGGGGGGCACAGATACGCAGTATTTT
once	TRBV14	-	TRBJ2-7	CASSNFVGRHPF	TGTGCCAGCAGCAACTTTGTTGGGCGGCACCCCTTC
once	TRBV10-3	-	TRBJ1-5	CAISESRDPNQPQHF	TGTGCCATCAGTGAGTCCCGGGACCCGAATCAGCCCCAGCATTTT
-	TRBV6-1	-	TRBJ2-2	CASSEEAGSAGELFF	TGTGCCAGCAGTGAAGAGGCAGGGAGCGCCGGGGAGCTGTTTTTT
-	TRBV5-1	TRBD1	TRBJ1-2	CASSLEQGIRSGYTF	TGCGCCAGCAGCTTGGAACAGGGGATCCGGAGTGGCTACACCTTC
-	TRBV2	TRBD1	TRBJ2-2	CASSEAETGANTGELFF	TGTGCCAGCAGTGAAGCCGAGACAGGGGCGAACACCGGGGAGCTGTTTTTT
-	TRBV5-1	TRBD2	TRBJ2-7	CASSSATSGSSYEQYF	TGCGCCAGCAGCTCCGCTACTAGCGGTTCCTCCTACGAGCAGTACTTC
few	TRBV10-3	TRBD2	TRBJ2-2	CATGLAGDTGELFF	TGTGCCACAGGACTAGCGGGGGACACCGGGGAGCTGTTTTTT
-	TRBV28	TRBD1	TRBJ1-4	CASRSPVGTGVTNEKLFF	TGTGCCAGCAGGTCTCCTGTGGGGACAGGGGTCACTAATGAAAAACTGTTTTTT
-	TRBV4-2	TRBD1	TRBJ1-1	CASSQPGQGDTEAFF	TGTGCCAGCAGCCAGCCGGGACAGGGAGACACTGAAGCTTTCTTT
-	TRBV7-3	TRBD2	TRBJ2-2	CASSLDGGRDTGELFF	TGTGCCAGCAGCTTAGATGGCGGGAGGGACACCGGGGAGCTGTTTTTT
-	TRBV4-2	-	TRBJ2-7	CASSLGADTYEQYF	TGTGCCAGCAGCTTGGGAGCGGATACCTACGAGCAGTACTTC
-	TRBV6-1	TRBD2	TRBJ2-1	CASSESGRLLQFF	TGTGCCAGCAGTGAAAGCGGGAGGCTGTTGCAGTTCTTC
many	TRBV2	-	TRBJ2-7	CASSGDGTYEQYF	TGTGCCAGCAGTGGGGACGGTACCTACGAGCAGTACTTC
few	TRBV7-2	-	TRBJ2-7	CASSPPGGRAMGEQYF	TGTGCCAGCAGCCCTCCCGGGGGCAGGGCTATGGGCGAGCAGTACTTC
-	TRBV18	TRBD2	TRBJ2-5	CASSPPSGAGETQYF	TGTGCCAGCTCACCTCCTAGCGGGGCGGGTGAGACCCAGTACTTC
-	TRBV2	TRBD2	TRBJ2-3	CASSRYQLAGVETTDTQYF	TGTGCCAGCAGTAGGTATCAACTAGCGGGAGTTGAGACCACAGATACGCAGTATTTT
-	TRBV30	-	TRBJ2-3	CAWEVGGADTQYF	TGTGCCTGGGAGGTGGGTGGGGCAGATACGCAGTATTTT
-	TRBV9	TRBD2	TRBJ2-1	CASSVLAGGVMTYNEQFF	TGTGCCAGCAGCGTACTGGCGGGAGGGGTGATGACCTACAATGAGCAGTTCTTC
-	TRBV18	TRBD1	TRBJ1-2	CASSPGTGDVDGYTF	TGTGCCAGCTCACCCGGGACAGGGGACGTCGATGGCTACACCTTC
-	TRBV7-8	-	TRBJ2-7	CASSQDRAYEQYF	TGTGCCAGCAGCCAGGACCGAGCCTACGAGCAGTACTTC
-	TRBV2	TRBD2	TRBJ2-5	CASSIAGVGETQYF	TGTGCCAGCAGCATAGCGGGAGTGGGAGAGACCCAGTACTTC
-	TRBV7-3	TRBD2	TRBJ2-5	CASSSGTSVQETQYF	TGTGCCAGCAGCTCCGGGACTAGCGTCCAAGAGACCCAGTACTTC
-	TRBV28	-	TRBJ2-1	CASGSGSKQFF	TGTGCCAGCGGCTCGGGTAGTAAGCAGTTCTTC
few	TRBV28	TRBD2	TRBJ2-7	CASSRGTSGRYEQYF	TGTGCCAGCAGTCGCGGGACTAGCGGGAGGTACGAGCAGTACTTC
-	TRBV11-2	TRBD2	TRBJ2-2	CASSSAGGRVTGELFF	TGTGCCAGCAGCTCAGCGGGGGGGCGGGTCACCGGGGAGCTGTTTTTT
-	TRBV5-1	-	TRBJ2-3	CASSRGVGNTDTQYF	TGCGCCAGCAGCCGAGGGGTTGGGAACACAGATACGCAGTATTTT
-	TRBV28	-	TRBJ1-3	CATRTVSGNTTYF	TGTGCCACGAGGACAGTCTCTGGAAACACCACGTATTTT
-	TRBV10-3	-	TRBJ1-1	CAITRTQNTEAFF	TGTGCCATCACTCGAACCCAGAACACTGAAGCTTTCTTT
many	TRBV28	-	TRBJ2-6	CASSPSGANVLTF	TGTGCCAGCAGTCCGTCTGGGGCCAACGTCCTGACTTTC
once	TRBV4-1	-	TRBJ2-7	CASSHLRARSSYEQYF	TGCGCCAGCAGCCATCTTCGGGCTAGATCCTCCTACGAGCAGTACTTC
-	TRBV5-1	-	TRBJ1-2	CASRGQNYGYTF	TGCGCCAGCAGAGGACAGAACTATGGCTACACCTTC
many	TRBV29-1	TRBD1	TRBJ2-7	CSVMTGDEQYF	TGCAGCGTTATGACAGGGGACGAGCAGTACTTC
-	TRBV6-1	-	TRBJ1-1	CASIGFGELTFF	TGTGCCAGCATAGGGTTTGGAGAGCTTACTTTCTTT
-	TRBV28	TRBD1	TRBJ2-7	CASSLRRTGYYEQYF	TGTGCCAGCAGCCTCCGACGGACAGGGTATTACGAGCAGTACTTC
-	TRBV7-8	-	TRBJ1-3	CASSLALGGRSGNTIYF	TGTGCCAGCAGCTTAGCGCTCGGTGGAAGATCTGGAAACACCATATATTTT
few	TRBV4-2	-	TRBJ2-6	CASSQATGTGANVLTF	TGTGCCAGCAGCCAGGCCACAGGGACTGGGGCCAACGTCCTGACTTTC
-	TRBV6-5	TRBD2	TRBJ2-7	CASSEQAGGGYEQYF	TGTGCCAGCAGCGAACAGGCGGGAGGAGGCTACGAGCAGTACTTC
-	TRBV7-7	-	TRBJ2-1	CASSPGKGVEQFF	TGTGCTAGCAGCCCGGGGAAAGGGGTTGAGCAGTTCTTC
once	TRBV27	-	TRBJ1-5	CASSFGGINQPQHF	TGTGCCAGCAGTTTCGGGGGAATCAATCAGCCCCAGCATTTT
-	TRBV4-1	TRBD1	TRBJ1-3	CASSRTGENTIYF	TGCGCCAGCAGCAGGACAGGAGAAAACACCATATATTTT
-	TRBV4-2	-	TRBJ1-1	CASRVFLGHTEAFF	TGTGCCAGCAGAGTCTTCCTGGGTCACACTGAAGCTTTCTTT
few	TRBV6-5	-	TRBJ1-5	CASSSLKVPNQPQHF	TGTGCCAGCAGTTCCCTCAAAGTTCCCAATCAGCCCCAGCATTTT
-	TRBV27	-	TRBJ2-1	CASSLSAGTVDNEQFF	TGTGCCAGCAGTTTAAGCGCCGGGACGGTAGACAATGAGCAGTTCTTC